The 14 T cell receptor beta chains below come from one sample, sequenced in a study of radiation and T cells in renal cell carcinoma. This table comes from immunoSEQ multiplex PCR, and its TCRdb copy is limited to in-frame clones, with some not included. The sample lists some 130,000 clones, roughly 77% occurring once. Time point noted: blood 2 weeks post-SBRT. As to treatment: 15 Gy SBRT to primary tumor, nephrectomy 4 weeks later. The specimen comprised blood, sampled from a patient whose treatment included radiotherapy and nephrectomy. The receptors come from a woman aged 60 to 75 with renal cell carcinoma.

The chain carries TRBV7-2 and TRBJ1-4; no clear D gene. The CDR3 consists of 16 residues. Germline V gives CDR1 SGHTA, CDR2 FQGNSA. V lost 1 base and J 5 bases, leaving 14 bases between the germline ends. Here the CDR3 reads CASSLGPGVTNEKLFF. CDR3 coding DNA: TGTGCCAGCAGCTTAGGCCCTGGGGTTACGAATGAAAAACTGTTTTTT.

J is TRBJ2-7 and V is TRBV5-4, with D perhaps TRBD2 (5 bases). CDR1 SGHNT and CDR2 YYREEE come from the germline V gene (reference sequence). This CDR3 region has 14 residues. V lost 0 bases and J lost 4, with 11 bases in between. CDR3 region: CASSLDVGDYEQYF. In DNA, the CDR3 is TGTGCCAGCAGCTTGGACGTCGGGGATTACGAGCAGTACTTC. Drawing the rest from reference TRBV5-4 and TRBJ2-7, the complete variable domain is ETGVTQSPTHLIKTRGQQVTLRCSSQSGHNTVSWYQQALGQGPQFIFQYYREEENGRGNFPPRFSGLQFPNYSSELNVNALELDDSALYLCASSLDVGDYEQYFGPGTRLTVT.

The chain couples TRBV2 to TRBJ2-7; either TRBD1 or TRBD2 may supply D (6 bases each). CDR1 and CDR2 (germline): SNHLY, FYNNEI. V lost 8 bases and J lost 7, with 15 bases in between. The CDR3 is 12 residues long. The DNA of the CDR3 is TGTGCCAGCTCCTTCGCGGGACAAGAGCAGTACTTC. This gives the protein CASSFAGQEQYF.

The chain combines TRBV7-9 with TRBJ1-1, with D possibly TRBD1 on 5 matching bases. V was shortened by 0 bases and J by 2 bases, with 10 bases between the two germline ends. The V gene's germline CDR1 is SEHNR and CDR2 FQNEAQ (reference sequence). The CDR3 runs to 15 residues. The CDR3 DNA reads TGTGCCAGCAGCTTAGCATCGGGGGGAAACACTGAAGCTTTCTTT. Its protein is CASSLASGGNTEAFF.

This sequence joins TRBV19 and TRBJ2-7, with 9 bases aligning to TRBD1. V was pared by 5 bases and J by 4 bases, with 6 bases of the junction left unmatched. The length of the CDR3 is 14 residues. Germline V gene data show CDR1 as LNHDA and CDR2 as SQIVND (reference sequence). CDR3 residues: CASSSHDRGYEQYF. In DNA, the CDR3 is TGTGCCAGTAGTTCCCACGACAGGGGGTACGAGCAGTACTTC.

The chain has TRBV28 and TRBJ2-6, with 7 bases matching TRBD2. The germline gives CDR1 MDHEN, CDR2 SYDVKM. Trimming took 3 bases from V and 2 from J; bases not matched to a gene: 4. The CDR3 has 16 residues. The CDR3: CASSLVRGAGANVLTF. DNA of the CDR3: TGTGCCAGCAGTTTGGTTCGGGGGGCTGGGGCCAACGTCCTGACTTTC. The full variable domain, its missing parts supplied by reference TRBV28 and TRBJ2-6, is DVKVTQSSRYLVKRTGEKVFLECVQDMDHENMFWYRQDPGLGLRLIYFSYDVKMKEKGDIPEGYSVSREKKERFSLILESASTNQTSMYLCASSLVRGAGANVLTFGAGSRLTVL.

V gene TRBV2 combines with J gene TRBJ1-2; D call uncertain. V was shortened by 4 bases and J by 1 base, with 4 bases between the two germline ends. The V gene's germline CDR1 is SNHLY and CDR2 FYNNEI. The length of the CDR3 is 12 residues. The CDR3 sequence: CASSGGNYGYTF. Here the CDR3 DNA reads TGTGCCAGCAGTGGGGGTAACTATGGCTACACCTTC.

V is TRBV6-5 and J is TRBJ2-7; the D gene is possibly TRBD2 (6 bases). Germline V gene data show CDR1 as MNHEY and CDR2 as SVGAGI. This CDR3 comprises 12 residues. The V end lost 8 bases, the J end lost 3 bases, and 11 bases lay between the germline ends. CDR3 residues: CASLGLFYEQYF. Written as DNA, the CDR3 is TGTGCCAGCCTGGGACTTTTCTACGAGCAGTACTTC.

The rearrangement uses TRBV5-8 and TRBJ2-5; 9 bases align to TRBD1. The CDR3 extends over 15 amino acids. Trimming at V came to 4 bases and at J to 4 bases, leaving 8 bases not matched to a gene. The germline V gene has CDR1 SGHTS and CDR2 YDEGEE. The CDR3 here is CASSKGTGTPETQYF. The CDR3 DNA follows: TGTGCCAGCAGCAAAGGGACAGGGACACCAGAGACCCAGTACTTC.

This chain links TRBV5-1 with TRBJ1-1; 7 bases match TRBD1. The germline V gene has CDR1 SGHRS and CDR2 YFSETQ. The CDR3 covers 16 residues. V dropped 1 base and J dropped 5; count of bases not matched to a gene: 11. This CDR3 is CASSLRQGMMGTEAFF. CDR3 bases: TGCGCCAGCAGCTTGAGACAGGGCATGATGGGGACTGAAGCTTTCTTT.

The rearrangement uses TRBV29-1 and TRBJ2-3; D possibly uses TRBD1 or TRBD2 (5 bases each). Germline V gene lookup returns CDR1 SQVTM and CDR2 ANQGSEA. V was clipped by 6 bases and J by 1 base, with 11 bases between them. This CDR3 is built from 13 residues. For the CDR3, the DNA is TGCAGCGTCGGGACCGAGGGCACAGATACGCAGTATTTT. It specifies CSVGTEGTDTQYF.

This clone has just a few counts. V gene TRBV29-1 combines with J gene TRBJ2-5, with D uncertain. The CDR3 covers 11 residues. V lost 7 bases and J lost 1, with 7 bases in between. Germline lookup yields CDR1 SQVTM and CDR2 ANQGSEA. The CDR3 sequence is CSATPQETQYF. For the CDR3, the DNA is TGCAGCGCCACACCCCAAGAGACCCAGTACTTC.

This clone was recorded many times. The chain has TRBV6-6 and TRBJ2-1; unclear D gene. V was shortened by 7 bases and J by 0 bases, with 13 bases between the two germline ends. The germline V gene encodes CDR1 MNHNY and CDR2 SVGAGI (reference sequence). The CDR3 contains 15 residues. The CDR3 DNA is TGTGCCAGCACCCCGAGCCGGAGCTCCTACAATGAGCAGTTCTTC. Translation gives CASTPSRSSYNEQFF.

The chain combines TRBV11-3 with TRBJ2-5; D uncertain. Germline CDR1 and CDR2: SGHNT and YENEEA. Trimming left V 5 bases short and J 4 bases short, with 8 bases between. CDR3 length equals 12 residues. The CDR3 sequence: CASSEGSETQYF. For the CDR3, the DNA is TGTGCCAGCAGCGAAGGTTCAGAGACCCAGTACTTC. Supplemented by reference TRBV11-3 and TRBJ2-5, the full variable domain reads EAGVVQSPRYKIIEKKQPVAFWCNPISGHNTLYWYLQNLGQGPELLIRYENEEAVDDSQLPKDRFSAERLKGVDSTLKIQPAELGDSAVYLCASSEGSETQYFGPGTRLLVL.